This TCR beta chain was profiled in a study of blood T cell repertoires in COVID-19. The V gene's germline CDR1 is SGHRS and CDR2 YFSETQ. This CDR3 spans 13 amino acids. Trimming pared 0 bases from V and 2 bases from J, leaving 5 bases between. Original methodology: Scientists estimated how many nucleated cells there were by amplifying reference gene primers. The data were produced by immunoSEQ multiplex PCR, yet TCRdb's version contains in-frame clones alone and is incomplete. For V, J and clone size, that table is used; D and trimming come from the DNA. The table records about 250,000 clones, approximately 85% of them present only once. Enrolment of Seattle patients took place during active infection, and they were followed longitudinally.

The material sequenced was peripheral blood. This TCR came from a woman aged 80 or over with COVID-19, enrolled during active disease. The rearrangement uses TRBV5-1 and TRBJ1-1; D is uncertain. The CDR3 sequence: CASSLGYNTEAFF. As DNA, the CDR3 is TGCGCCAGCAGCTTGGGCTACAACACTGAAGCTTTCTTT.